This TCR beta chain was captured by sequencing in a study of T cell clonality in common variable immunodeficiency. Study observations and caveats: Common variable immunodeficiency TCR beta sequences reportedly had fewer deletions and N-nucleotide insertions.

Clones were read by immunoSEQ multiplex PCR, and TCRdb kept only the in-frame ones, dropping some. The counts give 20,000 to 30,000 clones, none of them seen only once; roughly 9.6% is held by the top ten. This clone was picked up many times. The antigen remains unidentified. The sample taken for sequencing was peripheral blood mononuclear cells. This clonotype was sampled from a human donor with common variable immunodeficiency.

CDR3 bases read: TGTGCCAGCTTACGGACAGGGGAAGAGACC. It yields the protein CASLRTGEET. In full, the CDR3 reads CASLRTGEETQYF. V and J are TRBV18 and TRBJ2-5; 9 nucleotides agree with TRBD1. Read data end 3 residues before the CDR3 end; the end is taken from the germline J gene. Germline-derived CDR1 and CDR2 are KGHSH and LQKENI. The J segment lost 3 bases and the V segment lost 7 bases, leaving 3 bases of the junction unmatched. The CDR3 is made up of 13 amino acids.